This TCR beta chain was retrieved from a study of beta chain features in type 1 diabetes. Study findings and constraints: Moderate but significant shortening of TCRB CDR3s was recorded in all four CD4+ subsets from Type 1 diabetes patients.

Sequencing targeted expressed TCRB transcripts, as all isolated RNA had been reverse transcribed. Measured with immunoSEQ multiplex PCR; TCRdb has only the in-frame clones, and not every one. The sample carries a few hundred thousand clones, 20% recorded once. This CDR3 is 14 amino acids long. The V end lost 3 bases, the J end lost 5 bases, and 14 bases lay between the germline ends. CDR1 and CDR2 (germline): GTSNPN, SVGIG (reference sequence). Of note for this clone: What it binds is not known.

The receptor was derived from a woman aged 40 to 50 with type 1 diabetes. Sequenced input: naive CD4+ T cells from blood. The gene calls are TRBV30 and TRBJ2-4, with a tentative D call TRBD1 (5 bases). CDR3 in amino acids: CAWSVQGAQNIQYF. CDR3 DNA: TGTGCCTGGAGCGTCCAGGGTGCCCAAAACATTCAGTACTTC.